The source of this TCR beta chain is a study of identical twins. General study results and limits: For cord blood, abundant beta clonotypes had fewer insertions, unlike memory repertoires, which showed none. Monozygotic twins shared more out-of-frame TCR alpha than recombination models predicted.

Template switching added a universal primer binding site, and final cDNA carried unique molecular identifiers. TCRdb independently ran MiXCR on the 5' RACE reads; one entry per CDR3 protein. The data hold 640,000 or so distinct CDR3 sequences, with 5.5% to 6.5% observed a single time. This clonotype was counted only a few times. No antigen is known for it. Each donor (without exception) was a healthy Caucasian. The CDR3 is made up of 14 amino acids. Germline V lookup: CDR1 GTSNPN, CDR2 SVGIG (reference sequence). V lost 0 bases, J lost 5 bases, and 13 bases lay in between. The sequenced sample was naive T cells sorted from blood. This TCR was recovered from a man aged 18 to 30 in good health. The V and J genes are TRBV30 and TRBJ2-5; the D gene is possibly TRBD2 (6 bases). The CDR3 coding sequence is TGTGCCTGGAGTGTAGGGGCTGGGGGGGAGACCCAGTACTTC. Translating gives CAWSVGAGGETQYF.